These T cell receptor beta chains were read from a single sample in a study of blood T cell repertoires in COVID-19. The protocol was immunoSEQ multiplex PCR, while the TCRdb copy is restricted to in-frame clones and leaves out a portion. The sample carries 40,000 to 50,000 clones, about nine tenths recorded once. The sample consisted of peripheral blood. These receptor sequences come from a man between 50 and 59 years old with active COVID-19. CDR3s include the opening cysteine and the closing phenylalanine or tryptophan. Each record gives: clone size, V gene, J gene, D gene, CDR3 DNA, CDR3 protein. The D gene is left open where the match is weak. Clone size is shown for a subset of rows, as once, few, many or a class of expanded clone.

abundance: NA
v_gene: TRBV27
j_gene: TRBJ1-1
d_gene: TRBD1
CDR3nt: TGTGCCAGCAGTCCCGGGACAGCGAATGAAGCTTTCTTT
CDR3aa: CASSPGTANEAFF

abundance: NA
v_gene: TRBV18
j_gene: TRBJ2-7
d_gene: TRBD2
CDR3nt: TGTGCCAGCTCACCGATCGGCCTAGCGGGAAACTACGAGCAGTACTTC
CDR3aa: CASSPIGLAGNYEQYF

abundance: NA
v_gene: TRBV5-4
j_gene: TRBJ2-2
d_gene: TRBD2
CDR3nt: TGTGCCAGCAGCCCAGGACTAGCGGGAGTTAAGGAGCTGTTTTTT
CDR3aa: CASSPGLAGVKELFF

abundance: NA
v_gene: TRBV29-1
j_gene: TRBJ1-2
d_gene: NA
CDR3nt: TGCAGCACCCCCGGGACAACTAACTATGGCTACACCTTC
CDR3aa: CSTPGTTNYGYTF

abundance: NA
v_gene: TRBV29-1
j_gene: TRBJ2-5
d_gene: NA
CDR3nt: TGCAGCGTTGGAGGAGAGGAAGAGACCCAGTACTTC
CDR3aa: CSVGGEEETQYF

abundance: few
v_gene: TRBV27
j_gene: TRBJ2-3
d_gene: TRBD2
CDR3nt: TGTGCCAGCAGACTAGCGGGATATGGGGGCACAGATACGCAGTATTTT
CDR3aa: CASRLAGYGGTDTQYF

abundance: NA
v_gene: TRBV19
j_gene: TRBJ2-3
d_gene: NA
CDR3nt: TGTGCCAGTAGTAGTCTAGATACGCAGTATTTT
CDR3aa: CASSSLDTQYF

abundance: NA
v_gene: TRBV7-3
j_gene: TRBJ1-1
d_gene: TRBD1
CDR3nt: TGTGCCAGCAGCTTATTGACAGGGGGCGGCACTGAAGCTTTCTTT
CDR3aa: CASSLLTGGGTEAFF

abundance: once
v_gene: TRBV2
j_gene: TRBJ1-2
d_gene: TRBD1
CDR3nt: TGTGCCAGCAGACCCGACAGGGCTCCGTACTATGGCTACACCTTC
CDR3aa: CASRPDRAPYYGYTF

abundance: NA
v_gene: TRBV4-1
j_gene: TRBJ1-1
d_gene: TRBD1
CDR3nt: TGCGCCAGCAGCCAAGATGGCGGACAGGTGAGGTACACTGAAGCTTTCTTT
CDR3aa: CASSQDGGQVRYTEAFF